The 26 T cell receptor beta chains reported below all come from one sample, sequenced in a study of blood T cell repertoires in COVID-19. Sequencing used immunoSEQ multiplex PCR; TCRdb keeps in-frame clones, though not all of them. The data show more than 65,000 clones, roughly 80% seen once. The specimen sequenced was peripheral blood. Every receptor here comes from a man aged 30 to 39 with COVID-19, enrolled during active disease.

The V call is TRBV6-5, the J call TRBJ2-5; tentatively, D is TRBD2 (6 bases). With 6 bases removed from V and 2 bases from J, the gap between germline ends came to 7 bases. The V gene's germline CDR1 is MNHEY and CDR2 SVGAGI. The CDR3 runs to 12 residues. Here the CDR3 DNA reads TGTGCCAGCAGGGGGGGACAAGAGACCCAGTACTTC. This translates into CASRGGQETQYF.

The chain combines TRBV27 with TRBJ1-5; possibly TRBD1 for D (6 bases). The CDR3 runs to 17 residues. The V gene's germline CDR1 is MNHEY and CDR2 SMNVEV (reference sequence). The V and J ends lost 0 bases and 4 bases respectively, with 16 bases between them. CDR3 nucleotides: TGTGCCAGCAGTTTATCGTTTCCACAGGGAAGTAATCAGCCCCAGCATTTT. Its translation: CASSLSFPQGSNQPQHF.

This rearrangement joins TRBV28 to TRBJ1-6; D gene ambiguous. There are 14 residues in the CDR3. V was cut by 7 bases and J by 4 bases, with 11 bases left in between. CDR1 is MDHEN and CDR2 is SYDVKM in the germline V gene. CDR3 protein: CASIVSGYNSPLHF. In DNA, the CDR3 is TGTGCCAGCATCGTCTCGGGATATAATTCACCCCTCCACTTT.

There are a few counts of this clone. The rearrangement joins TRBV19 to TRBJ1-3; D gene ambiguous. Trimming took off 0 bases at V and 0 bases at J, with 6 bases between the two ends. CDR3 size: 15 residues. The germline gives CDR1 LNHDA, CDR2 SQIVND (reference sequence). For the CDR3, the DNA is TGTGCCAGTAGTATAGATGGTAGCTCTGGAAACACCATATATTTT. It translates to CASSIDGSSGNTIYF.

This clone was found a few times. V is TRBV2 and J is TRBJ1-1, with a tentative D call TRBD1 (5 bases). This CDR3 comprises 12 residues. CDR1 and CDR2 (germline): SNHLY, FYNNEI. V dropped 6 bases and J dropped 4 bases, with 9 bases sitting between them. The CDR3 protein is CASRRGGTEAFF. CDR3 coding DNA: TGTGCCAGCAGAAGGGGTGGCACTGAAGCTTTCTTT.

The chain has TRBV12-3 or TRBV12-4 and TRBJ2-5; tentatively, D is TRBD2 (6 bases). CDR3 length: 13 amino acids. Trimming stripped 5 bases from V and 2 bases from J, with 9 bases between. The CDR3 nucleotides are TGTGCCAGCAGTAGCGGACTACAAGAGACCCAGTACTTC. Translated, it gives CASSSGLQETQYF.

The rearrangement joins TRBV28 to TRBJ1-2; D gene ambiguous. Germline V gene sequence: CDR1 MDHEN, CDR2 SYDVKM. The ends were cut back, 5 bases at V and 8 bases at J, with 15 bases in the middle. The CDR3 has 13 residues. CDR3 nucleotide sequence: TGTGCCAGCAGTCAGACTGGAAGAGAGGGCTACACCTTC. This sequence encodes CASSQTGREGYTF.

V is TRBV9 and J is TRBJ1-3; a weak D match, TRBD1 (6 bases). V lost 3 bases and J 2 bases, leaving 15 bases between the germline ends. Germline CDR1 and CDR2: SGDLS and YYNGEE. The CDR3 covers 16 residues. For the CDR3, the DNA is TGTGCCAGCAGCGCACCCGGGACAATGACTGGAAACACCATATATTTT. Protein product: CASSAPGTMTGNTIYF.

V usage is TRBV11-2 and J usage is TRBJ2-7, with 11 bases identical to TRBD2. The ends lost 3 bases at V and 2 bases at J; junction bases unmatched: 6. The CDR3 has 16 amino acids. CDR1 is SGHAT, CDR2 FQNNGV, per germline. The CDR3 reads CASSFTGTSGTYEQYF. For the CDR3, the DNA is TGTGCCAGCAGCTTTACCGGGACTAGCGGAACCTACGAGCAGTACTTC. Drawing the rest from reference TRBV11-2 and TRBJ2-7, the complete variable domain is EAGVAQSPRYKIIEKRQSVAFWCNPISGHATLYWYQQILGQGPKLLIQFQNNGVVDDSQLPKDRFSAERLKGVDSTLKIQPAKLEDSAVYLCASSFTGTSGTYEQYFGPGTRLTVT.

The V gene is TRBV28, the J gene TRBJ1-1; 7 positions match TRBD1. This CDR3 has 14 residues. Trimming at V came to 5 bases and at J to 6 bases, leaving 9 bases not matched to a gene. The germline CDR1 and CDR2 sequences are MDHEN and SYDVKM. CDR3 amino acids: CASSKRDSIAEAFF. The CDR3, as DNA: TGTGCCAGCAGTAAAAGGGACAGCATAGCTGAAGCTTTCTTT.

This clone has just a few counts. This sample includes further DNA sequences coding for the same CDR3. The genes are TRBV2 and TRBJ1-5; 10 bases fit TRBD1. V dropped 6 bases and J dropped 4; count of bases not matched to a gene: 6. The CDR3 consists of 15 residues. Germline loops: CDR1 SNHLY, CDR2 FYNNEI. In DNA, the CDR3 is TGTGCCAGCAGGAGACAGGGGGCTGGGAATCAGCCCCAGCATTTT. Translation gives CASRRQGAGNQPQHF.

The chain combines TRBV2 with TRBJ1-2, with D unresolved. CDR3 length: 12 residues. From germline, CDR1 is SNHLY and CDR2 FYNNEI. V was clipped by 5 bases and J by 8 bases, with 12 bases between them. The CDR3 DNA reads TGTGCCAGCAGTAGAGGTTCGTGGGGCTACACCTTC. As protein: CASSRGSWGYTF. Full variable domain (outside the CDR3, taken from reference TRBV2 and TRBJ1-2): EPEVTQTPSHQVTQMGQEVILRCVPISNHLYFYWYRQILGQKVEFLVSFYNNEISEKSEIFDDQFSVERPDGSNFTLKIRSTKLEDSAMYFCASSRGSWGYTFGSGTRLTVV.

The chain joins TRBV24-1 to TRBJ2-1; 7 bases agree with TRBD2. V was clipped by 2 bases and J by 7 bases; unmatched bases: 13. The germline gives CDR1 KGHDR, CDR2 SFDVKD. This CDR3 comprises 17 residues. CDR3 sequence reads: CATSDSIRLAGDNEQFF. As DNA, the CDR3 is TGTGCCACCAGTGATTCTATAAGATTAGCGGGCGATAATGAGCAGTTCTTC.

The CDR3 here is CASSGSGMDIQYF. DNA for the CDR3: TGTGCCAGCAGTGGTAGCGGGATGGACATTCAGTACTTC. The rearrangement uses TRBV9 and TRBJ2-4; 8 nucleotides match TRBD2. This CDR3 spans 13 amino acids. V shed 5 bases, J shed 8 bases, and the junction held 6 bases outside the gene matches. CDR1 is SGDLS, CDR2 YYNGEE, per germline. Looking up the rest from reference TRBV9 and TRBJ2-4 gives the full variable domain: DSGVTQTPKHLITATGQRVTLRCSPRSGDLSVYWYQQSLDQGLQFLIQYYNGEERAKGNILERFSAQQFPDLHSELNLSSLELGDSALYFCASSGSGMDIQYFGAGTRLSVL.

The chain has TRBV10-1 and TRBJ2-3; TRBD2 aligns across 12 bases. CDR1 WNHNN and CDR2 SYGVQD come from the germline V gene (reference sequence). After removal of 5 bases from V and 7 bases from J, the junction contained 13 bases not matched to a gene. The length of the CDR3 is 17 residues. This CDR3 is CASSPGVTSGRTNTQYF. The DNA of the CDR3 is TGCGCCAGCAGTCCCGGCGTCACTAGCGGGAGGACGAATACGCAGTATTTT.

The CDR3 loop is CASSQATGGEQYF. The CDR3 bases are TGTGCCAGCAGCCAAGCTACAGGGGGCGAGCAGTACTTC. The chain uses TRBV4-2 and TRBJ2-7, with 8 bases that match TRBD1. The CDR3 has 13 amino acids. V shed 1 base, J shed 6 bases, and the junction held 2 bases outside the gene matches. Germline values: CDR1 LGHNA, CDR2 YNFKEQ.

In this sample, this clone turned up once. The V gene is TRBV19, the J gene TRBJ2-5; TRBD2 aligns across 15 bases. Germline trimming cut 7 bases from V and 4 bases from J; bases unmatched to any gene: 7. There are 16 residues in the CDR3. Germline CDR1 LNHDA, CDR2 SQIVND (reference sequence). The CDR3 DNA reads as TGTGCCAGTACCCCAACGGGACTAGCGGGAGGAGAGACCCAGTACTTC. It translates to CASTPTGLAGGETQYF.

This chain joins TRBV5-4 and TRBJ2-5, with TRBD2 matching 14 bases. Trimming cost V 7 bases and J 2 bases; bases outside gene matches: 4. The germline V gene encodes CDR1 SGHNT and CDR2 YYREEE (reference sequence). CDR3 length: 15 amino acids. CDR3 sequence (DNA): TGTGCCAGCGGGGGACTAGCGGGAGATCAAGAGACCCAGTACTTC. As protein: CASGGLAGDQETQYF.

The V gene is TRBV12-3 or TRBV12-4, the J gene TRBJ1-1; D call uncertain. Trimming took 3 bases from V and 0 from J, leaving 5 bases between them. The CDR3 sequence is 13 residues long. The DNA of the CDR3 is TGTGCCAGCAGTTTTGCAGTGAACACTGAAGCTTTCTTT. It codes for CASSFAVNTEAFF.

The chain employs TRBV12-3 or TRBV12-4 and TRBJ1-1; no reliable D call. The CDR3 is made up of 13 amino acids. Trimming left V 3 bases short and J 1 base short, with 6 bases between. CDR3 bases: TGTGCCAGCAGTTTTCTTAGGAACACTGAAGCTTTCTTT. This translates into CASSFLRNTEAFF.

This chain joins TRBV21-1 and TRBJ2-3; the tabulated D call, TRBD2, remains unverified against the DNA. TRBV21-1 is tagged as a pseudogene. The CDR3 is made up of 19 amino acids. CDR3 protein: CASSKGRGYEAGAGDTQYF. CDR3 in DNA: TGTGCCAGCAGCAAAGGGCGAGGGTATGAAGCGGGAGCTGGAGATACGCAGTATTTT.

The V and J genes are TRBV28 and TRBJ2-3; TRBD2 aligns across 8 bases. V lost 1 base, J lost 1 base, and 4 bases stayed unmatched. This CDR3 is built from 16 residues. The germline gives CDR1 MDHEN, CDR2 SYDVKM. The CDR3 DNA reads as TGTGCCAGCAGTTTATATCGGGGGGGAGGCACAGATACGCAGTATTTT. Translation gives CASSLYRGGGTDTQYF.

The CDR3 loop is CASSQDGRRPYEQYF. The CDR3 DNA reads as TGTGCCAGCAGCCAAGATGGGAGGCGACCCTACGAGCAGTACTTC. The gene calls are TRBV4-2 and TRBJ2-7; weak D call: TRBD2 (6 bases). Per the germline V gene, CDR1 is LGHNA and CDR2 is YNFKEQ. The CDR3 runs 15 residues. V lost 0 bases, J lost 2 bases, and 11 bases lay in between.

V usage is TRBV6-6 and J usage is TRBJ1-1, with 8 bases lining up with TRBD1. This CDR3 is built from 15 residues. After removal of 5 bases from V and 6 bases from J, the junction contained 11 bases not matched to a gene. Looked up from germline, CDR1 is MNHNY and CDR2 is SVGAGI (reference sequence). CDR3 nucleotide sequence: TGTGCCAGCAGTCACGCGCCGGACAGGGACCCTGAAGCTTTCTTT. It codes for CASSHAPDRDPEAFF.

This chain joins TRBV28 and TRBJ2-1; 11 bases match TRBD2. Germline V CDR1 and CDR2: MDHEN, SYDVKM. The ends lost 3 bases at V and 9 bases at J; junction bases unmatched: 10. The CDR3 has 16 amino acids. The CDR3 loop reads CASSFATSGSFPEQFF. CDR3 sequence (DNA): TGTGCCAGCAGTTTCGCCACTAGCGGGAGTTTTCCTGAGCAGTTCTTC.

In this sample, this clone turned up once. J is TRBJ2-5 and V is TRBV7-9; D is possibly TRBD2 (6 bases). The germline V and J ends were trimmed by 5 bases and 0 bases, with 10 bases remaining between them. The CDR3 covers 14 residues. CDR1 SEHNR and CDR2 FQNEAQ come from the germline V gene (reference sequence). CDR3 sequence reads: CASSPRTNQETQYF. CDR3 nucleotides: TGTGCCAGCAGCCCTCGGACTAACCAAGAGACCCAGTACTTC.